This T cell receptor (beta chain) was identified during a study of blood T cell repertoires in COVID-19. Looking at the study overall: COVID-19 samples, acute and convalescent, were from the United States, Italy and Spain.

CDR1 is LGHDT, CDR2 YNNKEL, per germline (reference sequence). This CDR3 contains 13 residues. Trimming pared 2 bases from V and 8 bases from J, leaving 12 bases between. Sequencing used immunoSEQ multiplex PCR; TCRdb keeps in-frame clones, though not all of them. This table has just over 650,000 clones, 90% appearing once. The sequence came from a woman between 18 and 30 years old with acute or convalescent COVID-19. The chain joins TRBV3-1 (or the pseudogene TRBV3-2) to TRBJ1-2; D unresolved. Sequencing was carried out using peripheral blood. The CDR3 DNA follows: TGTGCCAGCAGCCAATCTCTGGGGAGGGGCTACACCTTC. Its translation: CASSQSLGRGYTF.